What follows are 17 T cell receptor beta chains derived from one specimen sequenced in a study of OX40 agonist ivuxolimab in advanced cancers. Sequencing was performed with immunoSEQ multiplex PCR; in TCRdb, only in-frame clones are kept and a portion is missing. The table includes 55,000 to 70,000 clones, about four fifths detected once. Sequences were derived from CD4+ or CD8+ T cells sorted from blood, sampled in a trial of the OX40 agonist ivuxolimab. The receptors derive from an adult with an advanced solid tumor such as melanoma, head and neck, liver or kidney cancer.

CDR3 sequence reads: CASSRDRVAEAFF. CDR3 nucleotide sequence: TGTGCCAGCTCCCGGGACCGGGTCGCTGAAGCTTTCTTT. The genes are TRBV18 and TRBJ1-1; TRBD1 is a possible D gene (5 bases). Germline-derived CDR1 and CDR2 are KGHSH and LQKENI. The V gene lost 6 bases and the J gene lost 6 bases, with 14 bases spanning the gap. This CDR3 has 13 residues.

This clone appeared a single time. The J gene is TRBJ2-5, the V gene TRBV11-3; D is possibly TRBD1 (5 bases). The V end was cut by 4 bases, the J end by 5 bases, with 17 bases between. This CDR3 is built from 15 residues. The germline CDR1 and CDR2 sequences are SGHNT and YENEEA. CDR3 region: CASSSRWGLGETQYF. The CDR3 region has the DNA TGTGCCAGCAGCTCAAGGTGGGGCCTAGGGGAGACCCAGTACTTC. The full variable domain, rest sourced from reference TRBV11-3 and TRBJ2-5, is EAGVVQSPRYKIIEKKQPVAFWCNPISGHNTLYWYLQNLGQGPELLIRYENEEAVDDSQLPKDRFSAERLKGVDSTLKIQPAELGDSAVYLCASSSRWGLGETQYFGPGTRLLVL.

The CDR3 loop is CASSLVTADTQYF. CDR3 in DNA: TGTGCCAGCAGTCTCGTTACAGCAGATACGCAGTATTTT. V is TRBV6-6 and J is TRBJ2-3; D is undetermined. The length of the CDR3 is 13 residues. In germline, CDR1 is MNHNY, CDR2 SVGAGI (reference sequence). V dropped 5 bases and J dropped 4 bases, with 10 bases sitting between them.

The CDR3 sequence is CAISDLAGGIGEKETQYF. As DNA, the CDR3 is TGTGCCATCAGTGATCTAGCGGGGGGTATCGGGGAAAAAGAGACCCAGTACTTC. This rearrangement joins TRBV10-3 to TRBJ2-5; the match to TRBD2 covers 11 bases. The length of the CDR3 is 18 residues. Germline V gene data show CDR1 as ENHRY and CDR2 as SYGVKD. The V segment lost 3 bases and the J segment 3 bases; nucleotides outside the gene matches: 12.

The chain employs TRBV5-1 and TRBJ2-7, with 7 bases lining up with TRBD1. CDR1 and CDR2 from the germline V gene are SGHRS and YFSETQ. V gave up 4 bases and J gave up 3 bases; unmatched junction bases: 10. The CDR3 runs 15 residues. The DNA of the CDR3 is TGCGCCAGCAGCACAGTATACGGACAGGACTACGAGCAGTACTTC. Translation: CASSTVYGQDYEQYF. The full variable domain, rest sourced from reference TRBV5-1 and TRBJ2-7, is KAGVTQTPRYLIKTRGQQVTLSCSPISGHRSVSWYQQTPGQGLQFLFEYFSETQRNKGNFPGRFSGRQFSNSRSEMNVSTLELGDSALYLCASSTVYGQDYEQYFGPGTRLTVT.

This chain connects TRBV6-5 to TRBJ2-5, with a possible D match to TRBD1 (5 bases). Looked up from germline, CDR1 is MNHEY and CDR2 is SVGAGI. This CDR3 is 13 amino acids long. V lost 0 bases and J 6 bases, leaving 8 bases between the germline ends. The CDR3 reads CASSYSQGQTQYF. The CDR3 nucleotides are TGTGCCAGCAGTTACTCGCAGGGCCAGACCCAGTACTTC.

This chain links TRBV5-1 with TRBJ2-3; D may be TRBD1 (6 bases). The CDR3 has 14 residues. Germline loops: CDR1 SGHRS, CDR2 YFSETQ. V was clipped by 6 bases and J by 6 bases, with 17 bases between them. The CDR3 bases are TGCGCCAGCAACTCCAGGACTCAGGGGGATACGCAGTATTTT. Amino acid sequence: CASNSRTQGDTQYF.

The chain employs TRBV19 and TRBJ2-3; TRBD2 might be the D (6 bases). V was trimmed by 5 bases and J by 4 bases, leaving 19 bases between them. This CDR3 comprises 16 residues. Germline loops: CDR1 LNHDA, CDR2 SQIVND (reference sequence). The CDR3 is CASSPLAGSGADTQYF. CDR3 bases: TGTGCCAGTAGTCCCCTGGCGGGGAGCGGTGCAGATACGCAGTATTTT. Full variable domain (missing parts from reference TRBV19 and TRBJ2-3): DGGITQSPKYLFRKEGQNVTLSCEQNLNHDAMYWYRQDPGQGLRLIYYSQIVNDFQKGDIAEGYSVSREKKESFPLTVTSAQKNPTAFYLCASSPLAGSGADTQYFGPGTRLTVL.

V and J are TRBV30 and TRBJ2-5; TRBD1 matches 9 bases. V gave up 3 bases and J gave up 5 bases; unmatched junction bases: 10. Germline V CDR1 and CDR2: GTSNPN, SVGIG (reference sequence). This CDR3 has 15 residues. The CDR3 here is CAWRVGGQGWETQYF. The CDR3 DNA reads as TGTGCCTGGAGGGTCGGCGGACAGGGGTGGGAGACCCAGTACTTC.

The chain employs TRBV28 and TRBJ1-2; D gene unclear. The CDR3 totals 13 residues. The germline V gene encodes CDR1 MDHEN and CDR2 SYDVKM. V dropped 4 bases and J dropped 5 bases, with 11 bases sitting between them. CDR3 in DNA: TGTGCCAGCAGTTCGGGAGGAATTTATGGCTACACCTTC. This translates into CASSSGGIYGYTF.

The gene calls are TRBV2 and TRBJ1-4; D is perhaps TRBD1 (6 bases). V dropped 3 bases and J dropped 7 bases, with 15 bases sitting between them. The CDR3 is 15 amino acids. Germline lookup yields CDR1 SNHLY and CDR2 FYNNEI. The CDR3 loop reads CASSEQGYRGEKLFF. The CDR3 DNA reads as TGTGCCAGCAGTGAGCAGGGGTATCGCGGTGAAAAACTGTTTTTT.

This clone was seen more than once but under ten times. The rearrangement uses TRBV2 and TRBJ1-2; possibly TRBD1 for D (5 bases). The CDR3 has 14 residues. The V gene lost 8 bases and the J gene lost 0 bases, with 13 bases spanning the gap. Germline V gene lookup returns CDR1 SNHLY and CDR2 FYNNEI. The DNA of the CDR3 is TGTGCCAGCCGCAGGGACCGATCTAACTATGGCTACACCTTC. This translates into CASRRDRSNYGYTF.

The genes are TRBV5-6 and TRBJ2-5; D may be TRBD2 (5 bases). The assigned J gene may be wrong: the sequence end matches TRBJ2-7 better. CDR3 length: 14 amino acids. Germline V gene data show CDR1 as SGHDT and CDR2 as YYEEEE. CDR3 DNA: TGTGCCAGCAGCCCCGGACTCGGCTCCTACGAGCAGTACTTC. Encoded protein: CASSPGLGSYEQYF.

This clone was observed a handful of times. The V and J genes are TRBV6-5 and TRBJ1-2; 7 nucleotides match TRBD1. Germline CDR1 MNHEY, CDR2 SVGAGI. Trimming removed 8 bases from V and 2 bases from J; junction bases left unmatched: 8. The CDR3 runs to 14 residues. The CDR3: CASGRTGRNYGYTF. The CDR3 DNA reads as TGTGCCAGCGGAAGGACAGGAAGGAACTATGGCTACACCTTC.

This rearrangement joins TRBV7-3 to TRBJ2-1, with TRBD2 matching over 7 bases. Trimming at V came to 2 bases and at J to 2 bases, leaving 6 bases not matched to a gene. The CDR3 runs 16 residues. Germline V lookup: CDR1 SGHTA, CDR2 FQGTGA. The chain's CDR3 is CASSLSSSGTYNEQFF. CDR3 DNA sequence: TGTGCCAGCAGCTTATCCTCCAGCGGGACCTACAATGAGCAGTTCTTC.

For this clone: Sequence at one end of the junction differs from germline and may be a read error. This sequence joins TRBV25-1 and TRBJ2-7; the D is unclear. This CDR3 region has 12 residues. Germline V gene data show CDR1 as MGHDK and CDR2 as SYGVNS. The CDR3 DNA follows: TGTGCCACCAGTTTTGAAGGCTACGAGCAGTACTTC. Translated, it gives CATSFEGYEQYF.

This clone appeared a few times. The chain employs TRBV28 and TRBJ2-4, with D tentatively TRBD1 (6 bases). The V gene lost 8 bases and the J gene lost 6 bases, with 17 bases spanning the gap. In germline, CDR1 is MDHEN, CDR2 SYDVKM. This CDR3 region has 14 residues. Here the CDR3 reads CASGPQGSGNIQYF. The CDR3 DNA reads TGTGCCAGCGGTCCTCAGGGGAGTGGAAACATTCAGTACTTC.